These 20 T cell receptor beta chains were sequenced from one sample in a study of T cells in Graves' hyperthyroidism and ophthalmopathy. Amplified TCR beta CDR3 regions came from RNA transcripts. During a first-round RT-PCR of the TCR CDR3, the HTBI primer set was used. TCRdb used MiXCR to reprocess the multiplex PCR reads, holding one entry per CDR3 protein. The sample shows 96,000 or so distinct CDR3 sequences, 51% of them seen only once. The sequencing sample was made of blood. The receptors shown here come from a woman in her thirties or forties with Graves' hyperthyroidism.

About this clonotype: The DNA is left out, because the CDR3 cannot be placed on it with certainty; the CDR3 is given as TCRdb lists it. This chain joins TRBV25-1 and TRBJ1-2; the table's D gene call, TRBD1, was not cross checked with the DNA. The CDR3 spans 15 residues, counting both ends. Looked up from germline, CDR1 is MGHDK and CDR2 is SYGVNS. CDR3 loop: CACSARRQVNYGYTF.

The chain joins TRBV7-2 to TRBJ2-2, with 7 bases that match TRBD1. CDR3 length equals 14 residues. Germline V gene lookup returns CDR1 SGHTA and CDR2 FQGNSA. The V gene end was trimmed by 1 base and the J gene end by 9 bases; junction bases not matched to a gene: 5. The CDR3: CASSLGGGKRELFF. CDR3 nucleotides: TGTGCCAGCAGCTTAGGAGGGGGCAAACGGGAGCTGTTTTTT.

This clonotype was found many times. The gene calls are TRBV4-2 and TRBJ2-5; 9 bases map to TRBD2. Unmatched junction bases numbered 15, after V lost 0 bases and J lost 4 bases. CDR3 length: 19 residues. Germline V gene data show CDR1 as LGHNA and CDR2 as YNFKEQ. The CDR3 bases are TGTGCCAGCAGCCAAGAGGCTAGCGGGAAGAGCTCTAAGAGAGAGACCCAGTACTTC. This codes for CASSQEASGKSSKRETQYF.

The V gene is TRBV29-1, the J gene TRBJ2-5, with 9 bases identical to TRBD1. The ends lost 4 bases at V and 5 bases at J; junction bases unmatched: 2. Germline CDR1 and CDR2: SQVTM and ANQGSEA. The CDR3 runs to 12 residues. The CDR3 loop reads CSVGQGGETQYF. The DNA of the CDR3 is TGCAGCGTTGGACAGGGGGGCGAGACCCAGTACTTC.

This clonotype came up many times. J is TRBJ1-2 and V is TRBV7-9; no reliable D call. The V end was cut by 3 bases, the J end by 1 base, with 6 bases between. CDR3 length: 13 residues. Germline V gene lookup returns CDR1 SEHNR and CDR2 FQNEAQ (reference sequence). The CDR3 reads CASSFGFNYGYTF. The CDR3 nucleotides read TGTGCCAGCAGCTTTGGCTTTAACTATGGCTACACCTTC.

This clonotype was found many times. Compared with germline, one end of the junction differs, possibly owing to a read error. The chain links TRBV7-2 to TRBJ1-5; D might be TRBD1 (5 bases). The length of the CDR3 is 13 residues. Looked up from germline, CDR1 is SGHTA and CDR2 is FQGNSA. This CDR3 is CASTPTVNLPQHF. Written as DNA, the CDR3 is TGTGCCAGCACTCCGACAGTGAATCTGCCCCAGCATTTT.

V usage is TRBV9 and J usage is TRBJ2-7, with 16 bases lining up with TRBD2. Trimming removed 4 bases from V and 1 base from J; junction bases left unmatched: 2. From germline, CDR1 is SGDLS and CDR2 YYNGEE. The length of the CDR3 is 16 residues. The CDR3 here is CASSPGLAGGSYEQYF. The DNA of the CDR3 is TGTGCCAGCAGCCCGGGACTAGCGGGAGGGTCCTACGAGCAGTACTTC.

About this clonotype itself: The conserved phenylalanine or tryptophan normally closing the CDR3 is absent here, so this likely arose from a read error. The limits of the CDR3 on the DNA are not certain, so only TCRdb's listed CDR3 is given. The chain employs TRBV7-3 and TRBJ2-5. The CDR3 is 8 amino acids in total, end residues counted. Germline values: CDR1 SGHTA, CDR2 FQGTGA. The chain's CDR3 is CASSLGPL.

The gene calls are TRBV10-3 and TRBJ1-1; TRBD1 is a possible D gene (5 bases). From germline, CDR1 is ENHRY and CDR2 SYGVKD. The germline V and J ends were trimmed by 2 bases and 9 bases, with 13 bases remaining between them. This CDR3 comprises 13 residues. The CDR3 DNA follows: TGTGCCATCAGTGAGGGGGAAGAGGGGCAAGCTTTCTTT. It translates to CAISEGEEGQAFF.

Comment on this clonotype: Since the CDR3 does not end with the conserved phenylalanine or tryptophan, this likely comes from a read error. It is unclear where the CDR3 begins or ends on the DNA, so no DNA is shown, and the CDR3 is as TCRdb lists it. The CDR3 loop reads CAITPTGGN. The chain couples TRBV10-3 to TRBJ1-3; TRBD1 is taken as the D call from the table, unchecked against the DNA. The CDR3 sequence runs 9 residues, both termini included. Germline V lookup: CDR1 ENHRY, CDR2 SYGVKD.

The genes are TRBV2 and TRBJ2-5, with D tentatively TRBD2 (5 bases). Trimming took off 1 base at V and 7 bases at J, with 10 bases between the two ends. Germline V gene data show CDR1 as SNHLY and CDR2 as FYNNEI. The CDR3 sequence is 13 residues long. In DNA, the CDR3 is TGTGCCAGCAGTGAAGTTCCGGGGTGGACCCAGTACTTC. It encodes CASSEVPGWTQYF.

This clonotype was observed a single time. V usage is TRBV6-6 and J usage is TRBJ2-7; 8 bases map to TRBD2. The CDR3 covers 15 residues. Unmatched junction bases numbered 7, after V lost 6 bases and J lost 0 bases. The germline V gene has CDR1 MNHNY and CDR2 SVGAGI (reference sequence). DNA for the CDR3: TGTGCCAGCAGCCAAGCGGGAGCCCACTCCTACGAGCAGTACTTC. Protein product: CASSQAGAHSYEQYF.

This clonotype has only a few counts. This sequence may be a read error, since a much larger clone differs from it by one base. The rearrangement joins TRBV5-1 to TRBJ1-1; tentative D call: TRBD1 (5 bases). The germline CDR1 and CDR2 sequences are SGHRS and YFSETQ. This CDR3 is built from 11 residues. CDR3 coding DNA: TGCGCCAGCAAGGGGAACACTGAAGCTCTCTTT. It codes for CASKGNTEALF.

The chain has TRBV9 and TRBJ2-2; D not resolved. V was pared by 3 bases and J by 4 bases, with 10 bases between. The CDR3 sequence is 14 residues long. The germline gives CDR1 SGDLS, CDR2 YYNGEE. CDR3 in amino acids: CASSAYSGTGELFF. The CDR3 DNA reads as TGTGCCAGCAGCGCCTATTCAGGCACCGGGGAGCTGTTTTTT.

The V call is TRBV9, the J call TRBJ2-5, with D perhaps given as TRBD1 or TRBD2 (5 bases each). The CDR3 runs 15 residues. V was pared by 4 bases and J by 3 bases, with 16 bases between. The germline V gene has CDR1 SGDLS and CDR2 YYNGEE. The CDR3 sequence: CASSYGTQAEETQYF. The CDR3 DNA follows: TGTGCCAGCAGCTACGGGACGCAGGCAGAAGAGACCCAGTACTTC.

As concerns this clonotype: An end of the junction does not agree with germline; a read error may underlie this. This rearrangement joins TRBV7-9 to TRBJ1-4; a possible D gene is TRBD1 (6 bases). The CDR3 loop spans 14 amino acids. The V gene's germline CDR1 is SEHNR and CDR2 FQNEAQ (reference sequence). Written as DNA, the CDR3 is TGCGCCAGCAGCCAAGGGGTAGGGGGAGAAAAACTGTTTTTT. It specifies CASSQGVGGEKLFF.

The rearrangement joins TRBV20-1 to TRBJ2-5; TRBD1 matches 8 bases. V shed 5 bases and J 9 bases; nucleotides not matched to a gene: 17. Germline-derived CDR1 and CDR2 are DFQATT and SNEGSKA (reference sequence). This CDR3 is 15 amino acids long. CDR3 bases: TGCAGTGCTGCGGGCGGGACAGGTAGCAATCAGCCCCAGTACTTC. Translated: CSAAGGTGSNQPQYF.

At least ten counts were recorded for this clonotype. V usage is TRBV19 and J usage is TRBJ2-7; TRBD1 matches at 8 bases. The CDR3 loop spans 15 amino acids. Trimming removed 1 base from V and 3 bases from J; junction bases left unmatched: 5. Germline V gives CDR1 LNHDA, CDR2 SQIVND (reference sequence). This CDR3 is CASSIGTGHSYEQYF. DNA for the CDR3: TGTGCCAGTAGTATAGGGACAGGGCATAGCTACGAGCAGTACTTC. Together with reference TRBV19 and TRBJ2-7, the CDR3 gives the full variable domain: DGGITQSPKYLFRKEGQNVTLSCEQNLNHDAMYWYRQDPGQGLRLIYYSQIVNDFQKGDIAEGYSVSREKKESFPLTVTSAQKNPTAFYLCASSIGTGHSYEQYFGPGTRLTVT.

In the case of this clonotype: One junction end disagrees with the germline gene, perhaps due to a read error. The CDR3 sequence: CASSQSPWGGRGDQPQHF. CDR3 DNA: TGCGCCAGCAGCCAATCTCCCTGGGGGGGGAGAGGCGATCAGCCCCAGCATTTT. This chain uses TRBV7-9 with TRBJ1-5, with a tentative D call TRBD1 (5 bases). Germline values: CDR1 SEHNR, CDR2 FQNEAQ (reference sequence). The CDR3 length is 18 residues.

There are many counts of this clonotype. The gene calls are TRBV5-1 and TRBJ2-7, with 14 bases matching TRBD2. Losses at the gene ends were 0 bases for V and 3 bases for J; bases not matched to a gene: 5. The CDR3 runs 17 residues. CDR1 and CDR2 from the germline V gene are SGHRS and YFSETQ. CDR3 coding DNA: TGCGCCAGCAGCTTGGGCGCGGGACTAGCGGGAGTCTACGAGCAGTACTTC. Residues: CASSLGAGLAGVYEQYF.